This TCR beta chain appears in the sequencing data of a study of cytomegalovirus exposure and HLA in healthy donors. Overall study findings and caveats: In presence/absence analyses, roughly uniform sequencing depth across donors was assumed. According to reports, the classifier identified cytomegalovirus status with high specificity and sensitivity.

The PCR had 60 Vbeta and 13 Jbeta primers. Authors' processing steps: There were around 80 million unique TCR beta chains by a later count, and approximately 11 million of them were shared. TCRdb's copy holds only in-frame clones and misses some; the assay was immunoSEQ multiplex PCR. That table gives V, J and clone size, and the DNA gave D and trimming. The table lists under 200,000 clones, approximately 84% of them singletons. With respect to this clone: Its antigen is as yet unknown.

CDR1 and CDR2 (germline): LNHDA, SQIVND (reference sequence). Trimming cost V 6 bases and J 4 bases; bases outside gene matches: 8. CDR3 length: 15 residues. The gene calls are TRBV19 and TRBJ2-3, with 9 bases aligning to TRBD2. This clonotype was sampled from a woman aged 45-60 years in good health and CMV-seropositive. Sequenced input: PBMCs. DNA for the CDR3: TGTGCCAGTAGCCCGGCGGGCGGGAGGGCAGATACGCAGTATTTT. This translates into CASSPAGGRADTQYF.